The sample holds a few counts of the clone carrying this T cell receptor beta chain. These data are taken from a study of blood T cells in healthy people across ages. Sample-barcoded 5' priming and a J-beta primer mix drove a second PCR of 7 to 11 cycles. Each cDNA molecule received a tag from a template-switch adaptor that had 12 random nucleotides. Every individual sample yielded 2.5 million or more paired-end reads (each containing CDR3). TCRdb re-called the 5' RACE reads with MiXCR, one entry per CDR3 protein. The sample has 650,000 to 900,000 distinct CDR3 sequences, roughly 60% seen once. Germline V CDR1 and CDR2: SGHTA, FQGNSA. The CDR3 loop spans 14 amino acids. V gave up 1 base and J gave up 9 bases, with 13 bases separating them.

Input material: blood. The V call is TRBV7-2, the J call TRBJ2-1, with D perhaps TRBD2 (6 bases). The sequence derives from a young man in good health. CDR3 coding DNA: TGTGCCAGCAGCTTAGGAGGCGGGGTAATTGAGCAGTTCTTC. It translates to CASSLGGGVIEQFF.